The 32 T cell receptor beta chains presented below share a single source sample, sequenced in a study of blood T cell repertoires in COVID-19. Only in-frame clones appear in the TCRdb table, and some are missing; sequencing was by immunoSEQ multiplex PCR. The sample has more than 200,000 clones, 87% seen once. The sequenced sample consisted of PBMCs or T cells enriched from blood (not recorded which). The source of these receptors is a young man who had recovered from COVID-19.

The chain couples TRBV27 to TRBJ1-4; no definite D call. Germline CDR1 is MNHEY and CDR2 is SMNVEV (reference sequence). This CDR3 has 17 residues. V lost 6 bases and J lost 0, with 17 bases in between. The CDR3 DNA is TGTGCCAGCAGCCCCAAGGCCCGGCGGCCAACTAATGAAAAACTGTTTTTT. Protein sequence: CASSPKARRPTNEKLFF.

This chain links TRBV7-9 with TRBJ2-5, with TRBD1 as a possible D gene (5 bases). The CDR3 is made up of 13 amino acids. V lost 6 bases, J lost 2 bases, and 10 bases lay in between. Germline loops: CDR1 SEHNR, CDR2 FQNEAQ (reference sequence). In DNA, the CDR3 is TGTGCCAGCAGTAATACAGGTCAAGAGACCCAGTACTTC. The encoded protein is CASSNTGQETQYF.

The chain recombines TRBV7-2 with TRBJ1-5, with 8 bases lining up with TRBD1. The CDR3 loop spans 15 amino acids. Germline V lookup: CDR1 SGHTA, CDR2 FQGNSA. J lost 6 bases, V lost 2 bases, and 6 bases had no gene match. The CDR3 DNA is TGTGCCAGCAGCTTAAGCCGGACAGGGTTTCAGCCCCAGCATTTT. Its translation is CASSLSRTGFQPQHF.

V usage is TRBV6-5 and J usage is TRBJ2-7; D may be TRBD1 (5 bases). This CDR3 spans 14 amino acids. Germline V gives CDR1 MNHEY, CDR2 SVGAGI. V was trimmed by 0 bases and J by 3 bases, leaving 9 bases between them. The CDR3 sequence is CASSYSGALYEQYF. DNA of the CDR3: TGTGCCAGCAGTTACTCAGGGGCCCTCTACGAGCAGTACTTC.

This chain joins TRBV7-2 and TRBJ2-7; D gene ambiguous. The CDR3 runs to 15 residues. V was pared by 1 base and J by 7 bases, with 17 bases between. Germline values: CDR1 SGHTA, CDR2 FQGNSA. The CDR3 nucleotides are TGTGCCAGCAGCTTAGAATCCCGGCTAGTAAGGGAGCAGTACTTC. This codes for CASSLESRLVREQYF.

The chain carries TRBV30 and TRBJ2-7; D tentatively reads TRBD1 or TRBD2 (5 bases each). This CDR3 has 13 amino acids. The V gene's germline CDR1 is GTSNPN and CDR2 SVGIG (reference sequence). Trimming shortened V by 5 bases and J by 4 bases, and 15 bases separated the two germline ends. The CDR3 sequence is CAWRGEHQYEQYF. The CDR3 DNA reads TGTGCCTGGCGAGGGGAGCATCAATACGAGCAGTACTTC.

The chain links TRBV4-2 to TRBJ2-2, with TRBD2 matching over 8 bases. Germline CDR1 and CDR2: LGHNA and YNFKEQ. The V gene end was trimmed by 2 bases and the J gene end by 4 bases; junction bases not matched to a gene: 21. This CDR3 is 21 amino acids long. CDR3 in amino acids: CASSQTTRADFSGILTGELFF. DNA of the CDR3: TGTGCCAGCAGCCAAACGACACGAGCGGATTTTAGCGGGATCCTCACCGGGGAGCTGTTTTTT.

The genes are TRBV9 and TRBJ1-1; the D gene is possibly TRBD1 (5 bases). The CDR3 has 15 amino acids. V lost 2 bases to trimming and J lost 0 bases, with 11 bases between them. CDR1 is SGDLS, CDR2 YYNGEE, per germline. The CDR3 coding sequence is TGTGCCAGCAGCGTTGCCGACAGAATGAACACTGAAGCTTTCTTT. Protein product: CASSVADRMNTEAFF.

This clone appeared a few times. The chain carries TRBV10-1 and TRBJ2-7; 7 bases agree with TRBD1. Germline V gene sequence: CDR1 WNHNN, CDR2 SYGVQD (reference sequence). CDR3 size: 13 residues. Unmatched junction bases numbered 3, after V lost 7 bases and J lost 0 bases. The DNA for the CDR3 is TGCGCCAGCACGGGACAGAGCTCCTACGAGCAGTACTTC. It specifies CASTGQSSYEQYF.

This chain uses TRBV10-3 with TRBJ2-3; D may be TRBD2 (5 bases). Trimming took off 0 bases at V and 2 bases at J, with 6 bases between the two ends. Per germline, CDR1 ENHRY and CDR2 SYGVKD. There are 14 residues in the CDR3. In DNA, the CDR3 is TGTGCCATCAGTGAGTCGGAGGTCACAGATACGCAGTATTTT. Protein: CAISESEVTDTQYF.

The table lists this clone with a count of one. The chain uses TRBV5-1 and TRBJ2-5, with 7 bases lining up with TRBD1. V was clipped by 0 bases and J by 1 base; unmatched bases: 3. Germline CDR1 and CDR2: SGHRS and YFSETQ. This CDR3 has 15 amino acids. Here the CDR3 reads CASSLAGGSQETQYF. Here the CDR3 DNA reads TGCGCCAGCAGCTTGGCAGGGGGATCCCAAGAGACCCAGTACTTC.

V and J are TRBV6-5 and TRBJ1-1, with 8 bases matching TRBD1. Per germline, CDR1 MNHEY and CDR2 SVGAGI. The V gene end was trimmed by 2 bases and the J gene end by 10 bases; junction bases not matched to a gene: 6. The CDR3 is made up of 13 amino acids. The CDR3 DNA is TGTGCCAGCAGTTACACCGACAGGGGCAGAGCTTTCTTT. Its translation: CASSYTDRGRAFF.

The chain couples TRBV6-1 to TRBJ1-2; 8 bases map to TRBD1. V lost 0 bases, J lost 4 bases, and 10 bases stayed unmatched. This CDR3 spans 17 amino acids. Germline-derived CDR1 and CDR2 are MNHNS and SASEGT. The DNA of the CDR3 is TGTGCCAGCAGTGAAGCCTCCGGACAGGGTTTCGGCTATGGCTACACCTTC. Protein sequence: CASSEASGQGFGYGYTF.

A remark on this clone: Mismatch with germline at one junction end may stem from a read error. The V call is TRBV7-7, the J call TRBJ2-1; TRBD1 is a possible D gene (6 bases). Germline V gene sequence: CDR1 SSHAT, CDR2 FNYEAQ (reference sequence). There are 16 residues in the CDR3. The CDR3 reads CASSLSIVSGGWEQFF. CDR3 DNA: TGTGCTAGCAGCTTAAGTATTGTTAGTGGGGGCTGGGAGCAGTTCTTC.

V usage is TRBV9 and J usage is TRBJ2-7; 9 bases line up with TRBD1. The J segment lost 2 bases and the V segment lost 4 bases, leaving 7 bases of the junction unmatched. The CDR3 contains 15 residues. The V gene's germline CDR1 is SGDLS and CDR2 YYNGEE. DNA of the CDR3: TGTGCCAGCAGCCCCCGGGACAGGGCCGCCTACGAGCAGTACTTC. Amino acids: CASSPRDRAAYEQYF. Full variable domain (outside the CDR3, taken from reference TRBV9 and TRBJ2-7): DSGVTQTPKHLITATGQRVTLRCSPRSGDLSVYWYQQSLDQGLQFLIQYYNGEERAKGNILERFSAQQFPDLHSELNLSSLELGDSALYFCASSPRDRAAYEQYFGPGTRLTVT.

The V call is TRBV4-2, the J call TRBJ2-4, with D possibly being TRBD2 (7 bases). V shed 0 bases and J shed 1 base, with 10 bases lying between them. Germline CDR1 reads LGHNA; CDR2 reads YNFKEQ. The CDR3 covers 16 residues. The CDR3 coding sequence is TGTGCCAGCAGCCAAGAGAGGGGGGGTGCCAAAAACATTCAGTACTTC. It specifies CASSQERGGAKNIQYF.

J is TRBJ1-2 and V is TRBV27, with D perhaps TRBD1 (6 bases). Per the germline V gene, CDR1 is MNHEY and CDR2 is SMNVEV (reference sequence). The CDR3 consists of 14 residues. Deletions cut 6 bases from V and 4 bases from J, with 15 bases between. The CDR3 DNA follows: TGTGCCAGCAGCGAAGGGGGGGCAAGCTATGGCTACACCTTC. Translating gives CASSEGGASYGYTF.

V usage is TRBV9 and J usage is TRBJ1-4; no clear D gene. Trimming took off 0 bases at V and 0 bases at J, with 9 bases between the two ends. CDR3 length equals 16 residues. Germline V gene lookup returns CDR1 SGDLS and CDR2 YYNGEE. The CDR3 DNA sequence: TGTGCCAGCAGCGTAGCTCTAGGTACAACTAATGAAAAACTGTTTTTT. This codes for CASSVALGTTNEKLFF.

Worth noting for this clone: A much larger clone lies one base from this, so it may be a read error. The sample has other DNA sequences that encode this CDR3 too. The V call is TRBV7-4, the J call TRBJ1-5, with a possible D match to TRBD1 (5 bases). V shed 11 bases and J shed 1 base, with 24 bases lying between them. The CDR3 covers 17 residues. CDR1 is SGHVT and CDR2 is SQSDAQ in the germline V gene. The CDR3 sequence is CARRDGYGGGSNQPQHF. In DNA, the CDR3 is TGTGCCCGCCGCGACGGATACGGGGGGGGGAGCAATCAGCCCCAGCATTTT.

The V call is TRBV6-5, the J call TRBJ1-2; 7 nucleotides agree with TRBD1. The CDR3 is 15 amino acids. Germline V gene data show CDR1 as MNHEY and CDR2 as SVGAGI. The trim removed 2 bases at V and 5 bases at J, leaving 8 bases unmatched. DNA for the CDR3: TGTGCCAGCAGTTACCTTAGACAGGGCGATTATGGCTACACCTTC. Translation gives CASSYLRQGDYGYTF.

The J gene is TRBJ2-1, the V gene TRBV5-6, with 10 bases fitting TRBD2. The length of the CDR3 is 15 residues. Germline loops: CDR1 SGHDT, CDR2 YYEEEE. The V segment lost 4 bases and the J segment 7 bases; nucleotides outside the gene matches: 8. This chain's CDR3 is CASSTASGGRNEQFF. As DNA, the CDR3 is TGTGCCAGCAGCACAGCTAGCGGGGGACGGAATGAGCAGTTCTTC.

The chain couples TRBV7-9 to TRBJ2-3, with D possibly matching TRBD2 (5 bases). Germline V gives CDR1 SEHNR, CDR2 FQNEAQ (reference sequence). This CDR3 spans 14 amino acids. V lost 0 bases and J lost 4, with 8 bases in between. The CDR3 region is CASSLAGGSDTQYF. The CDR3 coding sequence is TGTGCCAGCAGCTTAGCGGGCGGGTCAGATACGCAGTATTTT.

This clone occurred once. J is TRBJ1-2 and V is TRBV3-1 (or the pseudogene TRBV3-2), with a tentative D call TRBD1 (5 bases). The CDR3 has 12 amino acids. Trimming removed 4 bases at V and 7 bases at J, with 10 bases between. Looked up from germline, CDR1 is LGHDT and CDR2 is YNNKEL (reference sequence). The CDR3 protein is CASSPRTFGYTF. The DNA of the CDR3 is TGTGCCAGCAGCCCCAGGACATTTGGCTACACCTTC.

The chain joins TRBV5-1 to TRBJ2-7; a weak D match, TRBD2 (6 bases). The CDR3 spans 14 residues. V shed 0 bases and J shed 3 bases, with 10 bases lying between them. Germline-derived CDR1 and CDR2 are SGHRS and YFSETQ. CDR3 DNA: TGCGCCAGCAGCTTGGAGGCGGGGTACTACGAGCAGTACTTC. Protein sequence: CASSLEAGYYEQYF.

J is TRBJ2-7 and V is TRBV5-1, with TRBD1 identical over 7 bases. The length of the CDR3 is 14 residues. With V trimmed by 0 bases and J by 3 bases, 3 bases remained unmatched. Germline V gene lookup returns CDR1 SGHRS and CDR2 YFSETQ. The CDR3 reads CASSLGTGFYEQYF. The CDR3 DNA reads as TGCGCCAGCAGCTTGGGGACAGGCTTCTACGAGCAGTACTTC.

This chain joins TRBV7-9 and TRBJ1-2; D is uncertain. The ends were cut back, 5 bases at V and 3 bases at J, with 22 bases in the middle. The germline CDR1 and CDR2 sequences are SEHNR and FQNEAQ (reference sequence). The CDR3 is 17 residues long. CDR3 nucleotides: TGTGCCAGCAGCCAAAGTCCAGGACGGGGAAGTTACTATGGCTACACCTTC. The encoded protein is CASSQSPGRGSYYGYTF.

This clone was detected once. This chain connects TRBV6-5 to TRBJ2-2; 9 positions agree with TRBD1. Per the germline V gene, CDR1 is MNHEY and CDR2 is SVGAGI. The CDR3 extends over 15 amino acids. The trim removed 6 bases at V and 7 bases at J, leaving 9 bases unmatched. CDR3: CASRSGTGLGGELFF. The CDR3 bases are TGTGCCAGCAGATCCGGGACAGGGTTGGGCGGGGAGCTGTTTTTT.

The chain is built from TRBV19 and TRBJ1-1, with 7 positions matching TRBD1. The CDR3 spans 15 residues. Germline CDR1 is LNHDA and CDR2 is SQIVND (reference sequence). Trimming removed 3 bases from V and 5 bases from J; junction bases left unmatched: 9. As DNA, the CDR3 is TGTGCCAGTAGTATTCTTGGACAGGAGAAGACTGAAGCTTTCTTT. Amino acids: CASSILGQEKTEAFF.

V and J are TRBV19 and TRBJ1-3, with a possible D match to TRBD1 (6 bases). Trimming cost V 5 bases and J 2 bases, with 13 bases left between them. Germline V gene data show CDR1 as LNHDA and CDR2 as SQIVND (reference sequence). The length of the CDR3 is 15 residues. CDR3 nucleotides: TGTGCCAGTAGTGTTACAGGGTCCCCTGGAAACACCATATATTTT. This sequence encodes CASSVTGSPGNTIYF.

The chain employs TRBV27 and TRBJ2-2; 7 bases agree with TRBD2. V trimming: 5 bases; J trimming: 2 bases; junction bases outside the gene matches: 5. Per the germline V gene, CDR1 is MNHEY and CDR2 is SMNVEV (reference sequence). The CDR3 spans 15 residues. DNA for the CDR3: TGTGCCAGCAGTCCACTAGCGAAAAACACCGGGGAGCTGTTTTTT. This sequence encodes CASSPLAKNTGELFF.

The rearrangement uses TRBV4-3 and TRBJ1-1; no definite D call. The germline CDR1 and CDR2 sequences are LGHNA and YSLEER. Trimming removed 0 bases at V and 3 bases at J, with 17 bases between. The CDR3 has 17 amino acids. As DNA, the CDR3 is TGCGCCAGCAGCCAAGATGTGCCTCGACACCTGTACACTGAAGCTTTCTTT. Translating gives CASSQDVPRHLYTEAFF.

The chain employs TRBV23-1 and TRBJ1-2; D gene unclear. TRBV23-1 is an ORF for which the function is uncertain. V lost 6 bases and J 8 bases, leaving 10 bases between the germline ends. CDR3 length: 11 residues. The CDR3 loop reads CASRGEGGYTF. For the CDR3, the DNA is TGCGCCAGCAGAGGAGAGGGAGGCTACACCTTC.